This entry lists 29 T cell receptor beta chains sequenced from one sample in a study of T cell changes during pregnancy in multiple sclerosis. The protocol was immunoSEQ multiplex PCR, while the TCRdb copy is restricted to in-frame clones and leaves out a portion. Here the sample spans about 68,000 clones, 90% being singletons. This material consisted of peripheral blood, taken in the third trimester of pregnancy. Every receptor here comes from a female donor with multiple sclerosis, enrolled in a pregnancy study.

The J gene is TRBJ2-7, the V gene TRBV18; 8 positions match TRBD1. CDR3 length equals 13 residues. Germline loops: CDR1 KGHSH, CDR2 LQKENI. V lost 4 bases, J lost 3 bases, and 2 bases stayed unmatched. The CDR3 loop reads CASSQGQDYEQYF. In DNA form, the CDR3 reads TGTGCCAGCTCACAGGGACAGGACTACGAGCAGTACTTC.

This sequence joins TRBV5-1 and TRBJ2-1; D uncertain. V dropped 4 bases and J dropped 6 bases, with 20 bases sitting between them. The CDR3 covers 16 residues. CDR1 SGHRS and CDR2 YFSETQ come from the germline V gene. CDR3 loop: CASSRLGLTTGNEQFF. For the CDR3, the DNA is TGCGCCAGCAGCCGCTTAGGTCTCACCACGGGCAATGAGCAGTTCTTC.

The rearrangement links TRBV4-3 to TRBJ1-5; perhaps TRBD1 as D (5 bases). Germline V gene sequence: CDR1 LGHNA, CDR2 YSLEER. The CDR3 contains 16 residues. Between the trimmed V and J ends, which lost 0 bases and 2 bases, there was a span of 11 bases. The CDR3 bases are TGCGCCAGCAGCCAAGAGTGGGGGGTGGGCAATCAGCCCCAGCATTTT. Its translation is CASSQEWGVGNQPQHF.

The CDR3 spells CASSVQGYEQYF. In DNA form, the CDR3 reads TGTGCCAGCAGTGTCCAGGGCTACGAGCAGTACTTC. The rearrangement links TRBV27 to TRBJ2-7; D may be TRBD1 (5 bases). Germline V gives CDR1 MNHEY, CDR2 SMNVEV (reference sequence). Trimming pared 5 bases from V and 3 bases from J, leaving 8 bases between. The CDR3 is 12 residues long.

The chain is built from TRBV10-3 and TRBJ1-5; TRBD1 matches at 8 bases. Germline CDR1 and CDR2: ENHRY and SYGVKD. V dropped 3 bases and J dropped 3; count of bases not matched to a gene: 10. The CDR3 has 17 amino acids. The CDR3 DNA is TGTGCCATCAGTGAAAGTGATCGGACAGGGTCCAATCAGCCCCAGCATTTT. Translating it yields CAISESDRTGSNQPQHF.

The rearrangement uses TRBV11-1 and TRBJ2-5, with TRBD2 matching 10 bases. With V trimmed by 4 bases and J by 2 bases, 4 bases remained unmatched. Germline V lookup: CDR1 SGHAT, CDR2 FQDESV (reference sequence). The CDR3 has 15 amino acids. CDR3 sequence reads: CASSSQAGGQETQYF. The CDR3, as DNA: TGTGCCAGCAGCTCCCAAGCGGGAGGGCAAGAGACCCAGTACTTC. The entire variable domain, with the rest obtained from reference TRBV11-1 and TRBJ2-5, is as follows: EAEVAQSPRYKITEKSQAVAFWCDPISGHATLYWYRQILGQGPELLVQFQDESVVDDSQLPKDRFSAERLKGVDSTLKIQPAELGDSAMYLCASSSQAGGQETQYFGPGTRLLVL.

This clone was found once. The chain has TRBV6-4 and TRBJ2-3; 12 positions agree with TRBD2. CDR3 length: 18 amino acids. CDR1 and CDR2 (germline): MRHNA, SNTAGT. Unmatched junction bases numbered 12, after V lost 5 bases and J lost 3 bases. CDR3 DNA sequence: TGTGCCAGCAGTCTAACAAGGACTAGCGGGGTATCGACAGATACGCAGTATTTT. It codes for CASSLTRTSGVSTDTQYF.

The chain is built from TRBV9 and TRBJ2-3; weak D call: TRBD2 (6 bases). V was pared by 5 bases and J by 4 bases, with 20 bases between. CDR1 SGDLS and CDR2 YYNGEE come from the germline V gene. The CDR3 runs to 16 residues. The CDR3 sequence: CASSTSSAGRADTQYF. The DNA for the CDR3 is TGTGCCAGCAGTACCTCGTCAGCGGGTAGGGCAGATACGCAGTATTTT.

This clone was found once. The chain is built from TRBV2 and TRBJ2-7, with D unresolved. The V end lost 3 bases, the J end lost 4 bases, and 13 bases lay between the germline ends. Germline loops: CDR1 SNHLY, CDR2 FYNNEI. CDR3 length equals 14 residues. The CDR3 is CASSDYGVGYEQYF. For the CDR3, the DNA is TGTGCCAGCAGTGATTATGGAGTAGGTTACGAGCAGTACTTC.

This clone was counted once. V is TRBV18 and J is TRBJ1-3, with D maybe TRBD1 (6 bases). Trimming stripped 3 bases from V and 8 bases from J, with 17 bases between. There are 15 residues in the CDR3. The V gene's germline CDR1 is KGHSH and CDR2 LQKENI. The CDR3 here is CASSPRTESMDTIYF. In DNA, the CDR3 is TGTGCCAGCTCACCCCGGACAGAGTCTATGGACACCATATATTTT.

A single count supports this clone. The chain carries TRBV9 and TRBJ2-1, with TRBD2 matching over 9 bases. V dropped 0 bases and J dropped 4; count of bases not matched to a gene: 5. There are 16 residues in the CDR3. Germline V gives CDR1 SGDLS, CDR2 YYNGEE. The CDR3 coding sequence is TGTGCCAGCAGCGTAGCGGCTAGCGGGATGTACAATGAGCAGTTCTTC. This translates into CASSVAASGMYNEQFF.

The chain is built from TRBV7-8 and TRBJ2-3; the match to TRBD2 covers 9 bases. The CDR3 sequence is 16 residues long. Unmatched junction bases numbered 11, after V lost 4 bases and J lost 6 bases. CDR1 is SGHVS and CDR2 is FQNEAQ in the germline V gene. CDR3 residues: CASSWGHRAGGDTQYF. The CDR3 DNA reads as TGTGCCAGCAGCTGGGGCCATAGGGCGGGAGGGGATACGCAGTATTTT.

This clone occurred many times. This chain uses TRBV30 with TRBJ1-1; D is possibly TRBD1 (5 bases). CDR1 is GTSNPN, CDR2 SVGIG, per germline (reference sequence). The V end lost 0 bases, the J end lost 5 bases, and 16 bases lay between the germline ends. This CDR3 is 15 amino acids long. CDR3 DNA: TGTGCCTGGAGTGTACGGGGGTTCGGGTTGACTGAAGCTTTCTTT. It codes for CAWSVRGFGLTEAFF. The variable domain in full, with the rest retrieved from reference TRBV30 and TRBJ1-1, is SQTIHQWPATLVQPVGSPLSLECTVEGTSNPNLYWYRQAAGRGLQLLFYSVGIGQISSEVPQNLSASRPQDRQFILSSKKLLLSDSGFYLCAWSVRGFGLTEAFFGQGTRLTVV.

Concerning this clone: At one boundary the junction diverges from the germline segment, which might be a read error. The chain couples TRBV4-3 to TRBJ1-5; D is perhaps TRBD1 (6 bases). The CDR3 extends over 14 amino acids. Germline V CDR1 and CDR2: LGHNA, YSLEER. The CDR3 sequence is CVSSLFTGNQPQHF. DNA of the CDR3: TGCGTCAGCAGCCTGTTTACAGGGAACCAGCCCCAGCATTTT.

V usage is TRBV12-5 and J usage is TRBJ2-7; 8 bases match TRBD1. This CDR3 comprises 15 residues. The J segment lost 3 bases and the V segment lost 2 bases, leaving 6 bases of the junction unmatched. The germline V gene has CDR1 LGHNT and CDR2 FRNRAP. DNA for the CDR3: TGTGCTAGTGGTTTGCCTGGACAGGGATTCTACGAGCAGTACTTC. It yields the protein CASGLPGQGFYEQYF.

The CDR3 loop reads CASSEGGGVGSETQYF. For the CDR3, the DNA is TGTGCCAGCAGTGAAGGGGGCGGCGTTGGGTCGGAGACCCAGTACTTC. The chain employs TRBV6-1 and TRBJ2-5; weak D call: TRBD1 (5 bases). Germline V lookup: CDR1 MNHNS, CDR2 SASEGT. V shed 1 base and J shed 5 bases, with 17 bases lying between them. This CDR3 spans 16 amino acids.

J is TRBJ2-6 and V is TRBV10-3; tentatively, D is TRBD1 (5 bases). Deletions cut 10 bases from V and 0 bases from J, with 13 bases between. CDR1 is ENHRY, CDR2 SYGVKD, per germline. The CDR3 is 15 amino acids. The CDR3 nucleotides are TGTGCCACAGACAGCCGAAGCTCTGGGGCCAACGTCCTGACTTTC. Translated: CATDSRSSGANVLTF.

Remarks on this clone: A junction end diverges from the germline sequence, so it may reflect a read error. V usage is TRBV9 and J usage is TRBJ2-2; the match to TRBD2 covers 11 bases. The CDR3 spans 17 residues. Germline loops: CDR1 SGDLS, CDR2 YYNGEE. CDR3 in DNA: TGTGCCAGCAGCGCCTCCTCTAGCGGGAGGAACCCCGGGGAGCTGTTTTTT. The encoded protein is CASSASSSGRNPGELFF.

The rearrangement joins TRBV5-1 to TRBJ1-1; a possible D gene is TRBD1 (5 bases). V was pared by 0 bases and J by 5 bases, with 14 bases between. This CDR3 is built from 15 residues. In germline, CDR1 is SGHRS, CDR2 YFSETQ. CDR3 nucleotide sequence: TGCGCCAGCAGCTTGGAGTGGGGGAGGCAAACTGAAGCTTTCTTT. It translates to CASSLEWGRQTEAFF.

V is TRBV19 and J is TRBJ2-7; 8 positions agree with TRBD2. The CDR3 covers 15 residues. With V trimmed by 3 bases and J by 4 bases, 8 bases remained unmatched. Germline V gives CDR1 LNHDA, CDR2 SQIVND (reference sequence). As DNA, the CDR3 is TGTGCCAGTAGTATCGGGGGGGGCGTTCTGTACGAGCAGTACTTC. It encodes CASSIGGGVLYEQYF.

The chain couples TRBV27 to TRBJ1-5; TRBD1 might be the D (6 bases). Germline V lookup: CDR1 MNHEY, CDR2 SMNVEV (reference sequence). The V gene lost 0 bases and the J gene lost 7 bases, with 13 bases spanning the gap. This CDR3 has 15 amino acids. The CDR3 region is CASSLSAGGSQPQHF. The CDR3, as DNA: TGTGCCAGCAGTTTATCAGCGGGGGGCTCCCAGCCCCAGCATTTT.

This clone was counted once. The chain combines TRBV6-1 with TRBJ1-3; D uncertain. Germline V gene data show CDR1 as MNHNS and CDR2 as SASEGT. The CDR3 has 14 residues. V lost 3 bases and J lost 0, with 6 bases in between. The DNA of the CDR3 is TGTGCCAGCAGTGAGAGTAACTCTGGAAACACCATATATTTT. It is translated as CASSESNSGNTIYF.

Comments on this clone: The sample contains more than one DNA sequence encoding this CDR3. The rearrangement links TRBV27 to TRBJ2-1; 8 positions agree with TRBD2. The CDR3 consists of 16 residues. Germline CDR1 MNHEY, CDR2 SMNVEV (reference sequence). After removal of 0 bases from V and 2 bases from J, the junction contained 3 bases not matched to a gene. The CDR3 DNA reads TGTGCCAGCAGTTTATCGAGCGGGAGCACCTACAATGAGCAGTTCTTC. Its translation is CASSLSSGSTYNEQFF.

This clone was seen just once. The chain links TRBV5-1 to TRBJ2-5, with 10 bases lining up with TRBD1. In germline, CDR1 is SGHRS, CDR2 YFSETQ. The ends lost 5 bases at V and 1 base at J; junction bases unmatched: 5. This CDR3 contains 15 residues. This CDR3 is CASSETGGFQETQYF. The CDR3 DNA sequence: TGCGCCAGCAGTGAGACAGGGGGCTTCCAAGAGACCCAGTACTTC.

This chain connects TRBV30 to TRBJ2-7, with D hard to call. CDR3 length: 11 residues. Germline V gene sequence: CDR1 GTSNPN, CDR2 SVGIG (reference sequence). Trimming removed 1 base from V and 1 base from J, with 2 bases in between. In nucleotides, the CDR3 is TGTGCCTGGAGTGCTTCCTACGAGCAGTACTTC. Its translation: CAWSASYEQYF. Full variable domain (outside the CDR3, taken from reference TRBV30 and TRBJ2-7): SQTIHQWPATLVQPVGSPLSLECTVEGTSNPNLYWYRQAAGRGLQLLFYSVGIGQISSEVPQNLSASRPQDRQFILSSKKLLLSDSGFYLCAWSASYEQYFGPGTRLTVT.

The chain combines TRBV5-1 with TRBJ2-3, with a possible D match to TRBD1 (7 bases). The CDR3 spans 16 residues. V lost 3 bases and J 2 bases, leaving 16 bases between the germline ends. Germline values: CDR1 SGHRS, CDR2 YFSETQ. CDR3 sequence reads: CASSSEIRGVTDTQYF. The CDR3 coding sequence is TGCGCCAGCAGCTCGGAGATCAGGGGGGTCACAGATACGCAGTATTTT.

This clone was picked up one time. The chain has TRBV19 and TRBJ1-5; the D gene is possibly TRBD1 (5 bases). The CDR3 loop spans 15 amino acids. Per germline, CDR1 LNHDA and CDR2 SQIVND (reference sequence). Between the trimmed V and J ends, which lost 6 bases and 1 base, there was a span of 13 bases. The CDR3 loop reads CASRAGGTSNQPQHF. CDR3 sequence (DNA): TGTGCCAGTAGGGCCGGGGGGACCAGCAATCAGCCCCAGCATTTT.

This sequence joins TRBV5-1 and TRBJ2-7; 9 nucleotides line up with TRBD1. The V gene end was trimmed by 0 bases and the J gene end by 3 bases; junction bases not matched to a gene: 7. The germline gives CDR1 SGHRS, CDR2 YFSETQ. The CDR3 is 16 residues long. CDR3 sequence reads: CASSLAPGQGFYEQYF. CDR3 in DNA: TGCGCCAGCAGCTTGGCCCCGGGACAGGGATTCTACGAGCAGTACTTC.

The rearrangement links TRBV11-3 to TRBJ1-4; 9 bases align to TRBD1. Germline CDR1 is SGHNT and CDR2 is YENEEA. The CDR3 contains 19 residues. The V and J ends lost 4 bases and 7 bases, in that order; junction bases with no gene match: 19. The CDR3 loop reads CASSYSLPPQQGAVEKLFF. CDR3 in DNA: TGTGCCAGCAGCTATTCCTTGCCTCCGCAACAGGGGGCAGTTGAAAAACTGTTTTTT.